This T cell receptor beta chain originates from a study of radiotherapy plus CTLA-4 blockade in lung cancer. Across the study: Objective responses were documented in approximately 18% of patients, with disease control in just over 30%.

The V and J ends lost 4 bases and 3 bases respectively, with 13 bases between them. Germline V gene data show CDR1 as SQVTM and CDR2 as ANQGSEA. The CDR3 length is 13 residues. Assay used: immunoSEQ multiplex PCR; TCRdb lists only in-frame clones, some missing. The sample has 65,000 to 90,000 clones, around 86% seen once; the top ten hold less than 45%. The chain carries TRBV29-1 and TRBJ2-7, with D hard to call. This receptor was taken from a human donor with non-small cell lung cancer that progressed on radiotherapy plus ipilimumab. Source: peripheral blood, taken from a patient treated with radiotherapy plus ipilimumab. CDR3 in DNA: TGCAGCGTTGCCCTACCTTCCAGCTACGAGCAGTACTTC. Its translation: CSVALPSSYEQYF.